These 29 T cell receptor beta chains were sequenced from one sample in a study of patients and donors after allogeneic stem cell transplantation. TCRdb itself ran the RT-PCR reads through MiXCR, one entry per CDR3 protein. The sample shows about a million distinct CDR3 sequences, roughly 17% of them seen only once. Sample: blood, either unsorted or a sorted T cell fraction (not recorded which). The receptors shown here come from a human donor who was either an allogeneic HSCT recipient or a stem cell or donor lymphocyte infusion donor (not recorded which). It is not recorded whose cells these are; they may come from a transplant donor.

The sample holds many counts of this clonotype. The chain employs TRBV29-1 and TRBJ1-1, with 7 nucleotides matching TRBD1. This CDR3 region has 12 residues. After removal of 6 bases from V and 4 bases from J, the junction contained 5 bases not matched to a gene. Germline V lookup: CDR1 SQVTM, CDR2 ANQGSEA. The CDR3 here is CSVKGAATEAFF. CDR3 DNA sequence: TGCAGCGTAAAGGGGGCGGCCACTGAAGCTTTCTTT. Supplemented by reference TRBV29-1 and TRBJ1-1, the full variable domain reads SAVISQKPSRDICQRGTSLTIQCQVDSQVTMMFWYRQQPGQSLTLIATANQGSEATYESGFVIDKFPISRPNLTFSTLTVSNMSPEDSSIYLCSVKGAATEAFFGQGTRLTVV.

This sequence joins TRBV4-3 and TRBJ2-3; the D is unclear. V lost 5 bases and J lost 1, with 16 bases in between. The germline CDR1 and CDR2 sequences are LGHNA and YSLEER. This CDR3 region has 16 residues. The CDR3 nucleotides are TGCGCCAGCAGCTGGTTGGCGCAGATTGGCACAGATACGCAGTATTTT. This sequence encodes CASSWLAQIGTDTQYF.

This clonotype was counted between two and nine times. The chain links TRBV5-6 to TRBJ1-1; 10 positions agree with TRBD1. The CDR3 covers 14 residues. The V gene's germline CDR1 is SGHDT and CDR2 YYEEEE. The V and J ends lost 4 bases and 6 bases, in that order; junction bases with no gene match: 6. CDR3 nucleotide sequence: TGTGCCAGCAGCGGGGGGACAGGGGAGGCTGAAGCTTTCTTT. Residues: CASSGGTGEAEAFF.

V and J are TRBV20-1 and TRBJ2-7; D is perhaps TRBD1 or TRBD2 (5 bases each). V was clipped by 1 base and J by 0 bases, with 13 bases between them. Germline assignment: CDR1 DFQATT and CDR2 SNEGSKA (reference sequence). The CDR3 has 15 amino acids. For the CDR3, the DNA is TGCAGTGCTAGAGGAAATGGGGGATCCTCCTACGAGCAGTACTTC. This codes for CSARGNGGSSYEQYF.

A few counts support this clonotype. V and J are TRBV12-3 or TRBV12-4 and TRBJ1-5; D may be TRBD1 (5 bases). The V and J ends lost 6 bases and 1 base respectively, with 13 bases between them. This CDR3 is built from 15 residues. Here the CDR3 DNA reads TGTGCCAGCAGGAAAAGGGGCAAGAGCAATCAGCCCCAGCATTTT. This codes for CASRKRGKSNQPQHF.

Only a few counts were recorded for this clonotype. This sequence joins TRBV20-1 and TRBJ2-1; D might be TRBD1 or TRBD2, each matching 5 bases. The CDR3 consists of 15 residues. Germline V lookup: CDR1 DFQATT, CDR2 SNEGSKA (reference sequence). The germline V and J ends were trimmed by 0 bases and 9 bases, with 18 bases remaining between them. The CDR3 DNA reads TGCAGTGCTAGAGATGTCAGGGCCGGGAAGGGTGAGCAGTTCTTC. Amino acids: CSARDVRAGKGEQFF.

In its sample, this clonotype was seen once. V usage is TRBV30 and J usage is TRBJ1-1; TRBD1 might be the D (5 bases). The CDR3 is made up of 13 amino acids. The V and J ends lost 4 bases and 1 base respectively, with 10 bases between them. Germline CDR1 and CDR2: GTSNPN and SVGIG (reference sequence). In nucleotides, the CDR3 is TGTGCCTGGAACAAGGGGCCGAACACTGAAGCTTTCTTT. Translated, it gives CAWNKGPNTEAFF.

The CDR3 here is CASSSARVNNEQFF. In DNA form, the CDR3 reads TGTGCCAGCAGTTCCGCGCGAGTCAACAATGAGCAGTTCTTC. The rearrangement links TRBV12-3 or TRBV12-4 to TRBJ2-1; D remains unclear. This CDR3 has 14 residues. V was trimmed by 4 bases and J by 5 bases, leaving 12 bases between them.

CDR3 coding DNA: TGTGCCAGCAGCTCACTACTTGTCTATGGCTACACCTTC. Protein: CASSSLLVYGYTF. The chain is built from TRBV7-9 and TRBJ1-2; D is uncertain. The CDR3 contains 13 residues. V was trimmed by 4 bases and J by 4 bases, leaving 10 bases between them. Germline V lookup: CDR1 SEHNR, CDR2 FQNEAQ (reference sequence).

The rearrangement links TRBV7-3 to TRBJ2-1; 16 bases line up with TRBD2. CDR3 size: 19 residues. V gave up 5 bases and J gave up 7 bases; unmatched junction bases: 14. Germline assignment: CDR1 SGHTA and CDR2 FQGTGA. The DNA for the CDR3 is TGTGCCAGCAGCGAAGAGGGACTAGCGGGAGGGTATAACTCTAATGAGCAGTTCTTC. Protein product: CASSEEGLAGGYNSNEQFF.

This clonotype came up a few times. The CDR3 here is CASSQWIPSSYNSPLHF. The CDR3 DNA follows: TGCGCCAGCAGCCAATGGATCCCCAGCTCCTATAATTCACCCCTCCACTTT. This chain connects TRBV4-3 to TRBJ1-6; D remains ambiguous. The CDR3 is 17 amino acids. Deletions cut 2 bases from V and 0 bases from J, with 11 bases between. Germline values: CDR1 LGHNA, CDR2 YSLEER.

This rearrangement joins TRBV7-8 to TRBJ2-2; the match to TRBD2 covers 9 bases. After removal of 1 base from V and 4 bases from J, the junction contained 7 bases not matched to a gene. Germline V gene lookup returns CDR1 SGHVS and CDR2 FQNEAQ. The length of the CDR3 is 17 residues. CDR3 protein: CASSLEASGAGTGELFF. The CDR3 DNA reads TGTGCCAGCAGCTTAGAAGCTAGCGGGGCTGGCACCGGGGAGCTGTTTTTT.

The rearrangement uses TRBV30 and TRBJ1-3, with 7 bases matching TRBD1. The CDR3 loop spans 15 amino acids. Germline CDR1 reads GTSNPN; CDR2 reads SVGIG (reference sequence). J lost 4 bases, V lost 4 bases, and 10 bases had no gene match. The DNA of the CDR3 is TGTGCCTGGACGACAGGGATTAACGTGGGAAACACCATATATTTT. Amino acids: CAWTTGINVGNTIYF. Supplemented by reference TRBV30 and TRBJ1-3, the full variable domain reads SQTIHQWPATLVQPVGSPLSLECTVEGTSNPNLYWYRQAAGRGLQLLFYSVGIGQISSEVPQNLSASRPQDRQFILSSKKLLLSDSGFYLCAWTTGINVGNTIYFGEGSWLTVV.

V usage is TRBV6-2 or TRBV6-3 and J usage is TRBJ2-2; D not certain. V lost 7 bases to trimming and J lost 0 bases, with 9 bases between them. This CDR3 region has 14 residues. From germline, CDR1 is MNHEY and CDR2 SVGEGT. The CDR3, as DNA: TGTGCCAGCACCCAGAATCCGAACACCGGGGAGCTGTTTTTT. This encodes CASTQNPNTGELFF.

This clonotype was observed a single time. CDR3 DNA: TGTGCCAGCAGGAGACAGGGTGGAAACACCATATATTTT. This sequence encodes CASRRQGGNTIYF. V usage is TRBV6-1 and J usage is TRBJ1-3; the match to TRBD1 covers 7 bases. V gave up 6 bases and J gave up 3 bases; unmatched junction bases: 2. The CDR3 has 13 amino acids. Per the germline V gene, CDR1 is MNHNS and CDR2 is SASEGT.

This chain links TRBV27 with TRBJ2-1; 8 positions match TRBD2. Germline trimming cut 1 base from V and 8 bases from J; bases unmatched to any gene: 4. Germline V CDR1 and CDR2: MNHEY, SMNVEV (reference sequence). CDR3 length: 14 residues. The CDR3 here is CASSLYTSGDEQFF. The CDR3 DNA reads TGTGCCAGCAGTTTATATACTAGCGGTGATGAGCAGTTCTTC.

V gene TRBV7-9 combines with J gene TRBJ2-7, with 12 bases fitting TRBD2. Per germline, CDR1 SEHNR and CDR2 FQNEAQ (reference sequence). J was trimmed by 0 bases and V by 4 bases; bases with no gene match: 4. This CDR3 has 16 residues. In DNA form, the CDR3 reads TGTGCCAGCAGCTCACTGACTAGCGGGGGCTCCTACGAGCAGTACTTC. This sequence encodes CASSSLTSGGSYEQYF.

This clonotype has only a few counts. J is TRBJ2-1 and V is TRBV10-3; TRBD2 might be the D (5 bases). CDR1 ENHRY and CDR2 SYGVKD come from the germline V gene. This CDR3 is built from 15 residues. Trimming took 2 bases from V and 3 from J, leaving 11 bases between them. CDR3 sequence reads: CAISERGADYNEQFF. In DNA form, the CDR3 reads TGTGCCATCAGTGAGCGGGGAGCGGACTACAATGAGCAGTTCTTC.

In its sample, this clonotype was seen a few times. In DNA form, the CDR3 reads TGTGCCAGCAGCTTATCTAAGGTGTACGAGCAGTACTTC. It codes for CASSLSKVYEQYF. The chain is built from TRBV7-9 and TRBJ2-7; the D is unclear. V was shortened by 2 bases and J by 4 bases, with 9 bases between the two germline ends. The CDR3 has 13 residues. Germline loops: CDR1 SEHNR, CDR2 FQNEAQ (reference sequence).

This clonotype was picked up a small number of times. This rearrangement joins TRBV12-3 or TRBV12-4 to TRBJ1-1, with D unresolved. Trimming shortened V by 7 bases and J by 1 base, and 10 bases separated the two germline ends. The CDR3 length is 13 residues. In DNA form, the CDR3 reads TGTGCCAGCACCCACTCAGAGAACACTGAAGCTTTCTTT. Protein: CASTHSENTEAFF.

The chain carries TRBV7-3 and TRBJ2-1; possibly TRBD1 or TRBD2 for D (5 bases each). The CDR3 has 16 amino acids. Trimming stripped 1 base from V and 5 bases from J, with 15 bases between. The V gene's germline CDR1 is SGHTA and CDR2 FQGTGA. CDR3: CASSLNVGGRNNEQFF. For the CDR3, the DNA is TGTGCCAGCAGCTTAAATGTTGGGGGAAGGAACAATGAGCAGTTCTTC.

This clonotype was recorded a few times. This sequence joins TRBV7-9 and TRBJ1-6; TRBD1 is a possible D gene (6 bases). Between the trimmed V and J ends, which lost 5 bases and 9 bases, there was a span of 20 bases. This CDR3 region has 16 residues. Germline V gives CDR1 SEHNR, CDR2 FQNEAQ (reference sequence). The DNA of the CDR3 is TGTGCCAGCAGCCCCTATGGGGGGGCGGGAATTTCACCCCTCCACTTT. Translating it yields CASSPYGGAGISPLHF.

In DNA form, the CDR3 reads TGCAGTGCAGTTAGCGGGAAAGGGAACGCAGATACGCAGTATTTT. This sequence encodes CSAVSGKGNADTQYF. The J gene is TRBJ2-3, the V gene TRBV20-1; 8 positions agree with TRBD2. This CDR3 contains 15 residues. The V gene's germline CDR1 is DFQATT and CDR2 SNEGSKA (reference sequence). Germline trimming cut 6 bases from V and 4 bases from J; bases unmatched to any gene: 12.

This clonotype was recorded at least ten times. The rearrangement uses TRBV7-2 and TRBJ1-6; tentative D call: TRBD1 (5 bases). The ends were cut back, 1 base at V and 9 bases at J, with 16 bases in the middle. This CDR3 spans 16 amino acids. CDR1 and CDR2 (germline): SGHTA, FQGNSA. The CDR3 nucleotides are TGTGCCAGCAGCTTAGATGTTCGGGGGACGGCTTCACCCCTCCACTTT. It encodes CASSLDVRGTASPLHF. Filled out from reference TRBV7-2 and TRBJ1-6, the complete variable domain reads GAGVSQSPSNKVTEKGKDVELRCDPISGHTALYWYRQSLGQGLEFLIYFQGNSAPDKSGLPSDRFSAERTGGSVSTLTIQRTQQEDSAVYLCASSLDVRGTASPLHFGNGTRLTVT.

This clonotype was seen many times. The rearrangement links TRBV6-1 to TRBJ2-5; D might be TRBD1 or TRBD2, each matching 7 bases. CDR1 and CDR2 from the germline V gene are MNHNS and SASEGT. Trimming pared 5 bases from V and 2 bases from J, leaving 15 bases between. The CDR3 consists of 15 residues. CDR3 sequence: CASSPGGVPQETQYF. The CDR3 DNA reads TGTGCCAGCAGTCCAGGGGGGGTCCCGCAAGAGACCCAGTACTTC.

Only a few counts were recorded for this clonotype. The chain joins TRBV12-3 or TRBV12-4 to TRBJ2-2, with D tentatively TRBD2 (5 bases). V lost 7 bases and J lost 5, with 11 bases in between. The length of the CDR3 is 13 residues. The CDR3: CASNPSGTGELFF. The CDR3 bases are TGTGCCAGCAACCCCTCGGGGACCGGGGAGCTGTTTTTT.

The chain recombines TRBV30 with TRBJ2-3, with D possibly being TRBD1 or TRBD2 (5 bases each). The V end was cut by 4 bases, the J end by 3 bases, with 14 bases between. Per the germline V gene, CDR1 is GTSNPN and CDR2 is SVGIG (reference sequence). This CDR3 region has 14 residues. The CDR3 loop reads CAWNGGIGTDTQYF. CDR3 nucleotide sequence: TGTGCCTGGAATGGGGGAATTGGGACAGATACGCAGTATTTT.

This clonotype was detected only a few times. The chain uses TRBV10-3 and TRBJ1-4; D call uncertain. V was pared by 2 bases and J by 12 bases, with 13 bases between. The CDR3 has 13 residues. Germline CDR1 reads ENHRY; CDR2 reads SYGVKD. DNA of the CDR3: TGTGCCATCAGTGAGGAACAGAAGGGTGAACTGTTTTTT. Encoded protein: CAISEEQKGELFF.

The V gene is TRBV7-9, the J gene TRBJ2-2; D is possibly TRBD1 or TRBD2 (7 bases each). V gave up 8 bases and J gave up 6 bases, with 19 bases separating them. The CDR3 loop spans 15 amino acids. The germline gives CDR1 SEHNR, CDR2 FQNEAQ (reference sequence). CDR3 sequence reads: CASLLIQGRAGELFF. The CDR3 DNA sequence: TGTGCCAGCCTCTTGATACAGGGGAGGGCCGGGGAGCTGTTTTTT.